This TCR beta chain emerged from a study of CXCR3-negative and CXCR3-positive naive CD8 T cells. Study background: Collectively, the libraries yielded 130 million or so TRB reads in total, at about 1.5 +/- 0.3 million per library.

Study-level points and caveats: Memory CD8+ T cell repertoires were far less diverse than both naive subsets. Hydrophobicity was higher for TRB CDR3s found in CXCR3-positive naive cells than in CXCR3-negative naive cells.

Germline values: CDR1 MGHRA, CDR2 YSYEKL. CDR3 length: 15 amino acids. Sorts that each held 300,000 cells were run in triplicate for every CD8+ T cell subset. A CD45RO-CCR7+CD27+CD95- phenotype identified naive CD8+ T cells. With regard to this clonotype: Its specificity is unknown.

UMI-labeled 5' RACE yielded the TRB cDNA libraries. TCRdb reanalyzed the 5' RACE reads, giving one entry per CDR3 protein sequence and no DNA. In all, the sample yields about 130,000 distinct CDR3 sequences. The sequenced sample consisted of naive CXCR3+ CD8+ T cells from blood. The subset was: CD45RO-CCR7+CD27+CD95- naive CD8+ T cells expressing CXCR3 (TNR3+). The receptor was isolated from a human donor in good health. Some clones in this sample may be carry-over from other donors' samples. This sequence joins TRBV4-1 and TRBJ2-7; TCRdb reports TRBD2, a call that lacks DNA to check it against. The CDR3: CASSQVLAGDREQYF.